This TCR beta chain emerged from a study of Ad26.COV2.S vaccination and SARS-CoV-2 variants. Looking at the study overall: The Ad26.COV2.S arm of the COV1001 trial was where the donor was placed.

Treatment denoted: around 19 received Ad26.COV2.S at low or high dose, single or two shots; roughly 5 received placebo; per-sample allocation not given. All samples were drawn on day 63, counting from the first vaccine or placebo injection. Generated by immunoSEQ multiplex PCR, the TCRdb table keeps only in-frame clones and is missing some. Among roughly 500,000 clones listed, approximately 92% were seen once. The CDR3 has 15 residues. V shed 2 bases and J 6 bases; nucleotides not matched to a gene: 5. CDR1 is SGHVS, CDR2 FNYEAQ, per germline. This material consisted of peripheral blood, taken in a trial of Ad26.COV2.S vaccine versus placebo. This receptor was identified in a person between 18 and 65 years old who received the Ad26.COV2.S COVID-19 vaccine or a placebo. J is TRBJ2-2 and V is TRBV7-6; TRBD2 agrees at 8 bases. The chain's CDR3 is CASSLRREGPGELFF. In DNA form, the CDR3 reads TGTGCCAGCAGCTTACGACGGGAGGGCCCCGGGGAGCTGTTTTTT.